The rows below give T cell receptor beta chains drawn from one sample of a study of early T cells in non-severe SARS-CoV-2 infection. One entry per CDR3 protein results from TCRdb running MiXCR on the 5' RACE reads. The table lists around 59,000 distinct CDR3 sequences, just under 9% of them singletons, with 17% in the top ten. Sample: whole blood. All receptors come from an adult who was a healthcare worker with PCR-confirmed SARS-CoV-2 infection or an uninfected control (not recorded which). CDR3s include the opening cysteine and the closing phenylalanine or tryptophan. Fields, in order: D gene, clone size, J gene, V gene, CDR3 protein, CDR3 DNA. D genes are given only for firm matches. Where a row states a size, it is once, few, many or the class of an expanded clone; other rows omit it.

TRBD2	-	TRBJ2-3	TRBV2	CASTRGTSTPQYF	TGTGCCAGCACCCGGGGGACTAGCACCCCGCAGTATTTT
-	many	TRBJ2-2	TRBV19	CATTDTNTGELFF	TGTGCCACGACGGACACAAACACCGGGGAGCTGTTTTTT
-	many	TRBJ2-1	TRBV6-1	CASSLQYNEQFF	TGTGCCAGCAGTCTACAGTACAATGAGCAGTTCTTC
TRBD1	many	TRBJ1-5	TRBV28	CASSPGGGYGNQPQHF	TGTGCCAGCAGCCCAGGGGGCGGGTATGGAAATCAGCCCCAGCATTTT
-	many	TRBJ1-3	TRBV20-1	CSATDSLPISGNTIYF	TGCAGTGCTACGGACAGCCTTCCTATCTCTGGAAACACCATATATTTT
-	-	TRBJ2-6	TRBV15	CATSSDPSGANVLTF	TGTGCCACCAGCAGCGACCCCTCTGGGGCCAACGTCCTGACTTTC
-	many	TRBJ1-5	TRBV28	CASSTQHLGNQPQHF	TGTGCCAGCAGTACCCAACACCTAGGGAATCAGCCCCAGCATTTT
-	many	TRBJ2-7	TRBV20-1	CSLSGTGDYYEQYF	TGCAGTCTCTCCGGGACGGGGGATTACTACGAGCAGTACTTC
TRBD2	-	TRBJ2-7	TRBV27	CPIAGAYEQYF	TGCCCCATAGCGGGGGCCTACGAGCAGTACTTC
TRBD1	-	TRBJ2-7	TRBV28	CASHGTAYEQYF	TGTGCCAGCCACGGGACAGCCTACGAGCAGTACTTC
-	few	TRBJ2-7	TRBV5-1	CASSWGHNEQYF	TGCGCCAGCAGCTGGGGACACAACGAGCAGTACTTC
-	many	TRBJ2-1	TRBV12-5	CASGLVEAGSVQFF	TGTGCTAGTGGTTTGGTAGAGGCAGGTAGCGTGCAGTTCTTC
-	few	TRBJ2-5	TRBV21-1	CASRKTGWIPTQYF	TGTGCCAGCAGAAAGACAGGGTGGATTCCGACCCAGTACTTC
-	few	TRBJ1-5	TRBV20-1	CSAIPGGRQPQHF	TGCAGTGCTATTCCGGGTGGAAGGCAGCCCCAGCATTTT
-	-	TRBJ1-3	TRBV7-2	CASSFSGTQPGNTIYF	TGTGCCAGCAGCTTCTCCGGGACGCAGCCTGGAAACACCATATATTTT
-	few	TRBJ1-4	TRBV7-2	CASSLGGRVVEKLFF	TGTGCCAGCAGCTTAGGTGGCAGGGTAGTCGAAAAACTGTTTTTT
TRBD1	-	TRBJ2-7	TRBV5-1	CASSLGDRAYEQYF	TGCGCCAGCAGCTTGGGGGACAGGGCCTACGAGCAGTACTTC
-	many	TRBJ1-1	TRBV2	CASRGEQLNTEAFF	TGTGCCAGCAGGGGGGAGCAGCTTAACACTGAAGCTTTCTTT
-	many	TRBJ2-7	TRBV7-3	CASSLTAGYEQYF	TGTGCCAGCAGCTTAACCGCCGGTTACGAGCAGTACTTC
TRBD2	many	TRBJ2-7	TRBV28	CASSPVGLGEQYF	TGTGCCAGCAGCCCGGTGGGACTAGGCGAGCAGTACTTC
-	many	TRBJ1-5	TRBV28	CASSLLKGQPQHF	TGTGCCAGCAGTTTATTGAAGGGCCAGCCCCAGCATTTT
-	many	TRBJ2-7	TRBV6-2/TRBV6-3	CASSYRAGAMQYF	TGTGCCAGCAGTTACCGGGCAGGGGCAATGCAGTACTTC
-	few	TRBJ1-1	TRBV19	CASSIAENTEAFF	TGTGCCAGTAGTATAGCGGAGAACACTGAAGCTTTCTTT
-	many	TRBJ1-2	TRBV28	CASSRDFPGGGYTF	TGTGCCAGCAGTCGGGACTTCCCAGGTGGTGGCTACACCTTC
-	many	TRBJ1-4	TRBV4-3	CASSQDRQGEKLFF	TGCGCCAGCAGCCAAGACAGGCAGGGAGAAAAACTGTTTTTT
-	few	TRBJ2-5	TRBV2	CASSEPSRETQYF	TGTGCCAGCAGTGAACCCAGTCGCGAGACCCAGTACTTC
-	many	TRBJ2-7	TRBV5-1	CASSTYAGNSYEQYF	TGCGCCAGCAGCACCTACGCAGGGAACTCCTACGAGCAGTACTTC
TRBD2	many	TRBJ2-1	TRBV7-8	CASSIRAGENNEQFF	TGTGCCAGCAGCATACGAGCGGGAGAGAACAATGAGCAGTTCTTC